A selection of T cell receptor beta chains follows, all from one sample in a study of T cells in Graves' hyperthyroidism and ophthalmopathy. TCRdb re-derived calls from the multiplex PCR reads in MiXCR, one entry per CDR3 protein. The data show 700,000 or so distinct CDR3 sequences, about 14% seen once. The material sequenced was blood. These receptors were taken from a woman between 45 and 65 years old with Graves' ophthalmopathy. CDR3s include the opening cysteine and the closing phenylalanine or tryptophan. Each record gives: clone size, J gene, V gene, CDR3 protein. The size of a clone is reported for some rows only, either as once, few or many, or as a class for expanded clones.

many TRBJ2-7 TRBV20-1 CSARTGGVYEQYF
. TRBJ2-1 TRBV10-3 CAINIGLASDEQFF
many TRBJ2-1 TRBV7-2 CASSLAGGGTYNEQFF
many TRBJ1-1 TRBV28 CASSLLRQGSNTEAFF
many TRBJ2-7 TRBV12-3/TRBV12-4 CASSLYLGQGNGEQYF
many TRBJ2-7 TRBV10-3 CAISDRGSRYEQYF
many TRBJ2-1 TRBV11-2 CASSLLSRDNEQFF
many TRBJ2-7 TRBV5-1 CASSIVPGTGALEQYF
. TRBJ2-1 TRBV4-2 CASSQVQGGTSYNEQFF
few TRBJ2-7 TRBV4-3 CASSQEDGGGYEQYF
many TRBJ2-7 TRBV30 CAWRPGTSAWEQYF
few TRBJ2-1 TRBV15 CATGLRGSYNEQFF
many TRBJ2-1 TRBV18 CASSPTSGKYNEQFF
many TRBJ2-1 TRBV5-1 CASSPGTGTSGSEQFF
many TRBJ2-5 TRBV7-9 CASHPSGEETQYF
many TRBJ2-3 TRBV20-1 CSARELYTQYF
many TRBJ2-2 TRBV11-2 CASSLRLAGDTGELFF
many TRBJ2-7 TRBV6-2/TRBV6-3 CASSYLQGGTSEQYF
many TRBJ2-1 TRBV2 CASSVPPNEQFF
many TRBJ2-7 TRBV7-6 CASSPGQGGTREQYF
. TRBJ2-7 TRBV30 CAWKLLGEFPYEQYF
. TRBJ2-3 TRBV6-1 CASTKGLASDTQYF
few TRBJ2-1 TRBV6-2/TRBV6-3 CASSRGLAYRASYNEQFF
many TRBJ1-1 TRBV28 CASSFGGAEAFF
few TRBJ2-7 TRBV6-2/TRBV6-3 CASGSRDSYEQYF
many TRBJ2-1 TRBV5-1 CASSRLAGEDEQFF
many TRBJ2-5 TRBV20-1 CSASSGTSGTYQYF
many TRBJ2-7 TRBV12-3/TRBV12-4 CASSFPGLEQYF
many TRBJ1-5 TRBV20-1 CSATFGGAGNQPQHF
many TRBJ2-7 TRBV28 CASRNPGGASYEQYF
many TRBJ1-2 TRBV9 CASSREVYGYTF
. TRBJ2-1 TRBV14 CASSPILGLAGDFDNEQFF
. TRBJ2-1 TRBV12-5 CASGLVILELAGGPGEQFF
many TRBJ1-1 TRBV7-6 CASSLIQGNSNTEAFF
few TRBJ2-5 TRBV9 CASSAASGTAGETQYF
many TRBJ1-1 TRBV7-9 CASSQDRVEAFF
few TRBJ2-6 TRBV2 CAITTSGANVLTF
. TRBJ2-1 TRBV29-1 CSAGLAGDNEQFF
many TRBJ2-7 TRBV18 CASSPPSNYEQYF
. TRBJ2-7 TRBV6-2/TRBV6-3 CASSYARLSSYEQYF
many TRBJ2-2 TRBV24-1 CATSETHFTGELFF
. TRBJ2-3 TRBV6-1 CASSFLVSGAVTDTQYF
many TRBJ2-3 TRBV7-3 CASSLEGRADTQYF
many TRBJ1-1 TRBV28 CASSIGQGTEAFF
. TRBJ1-6 TRBV12-3/TRBV12-4 CASSRDAGGSNSPLHF
. TRBJ2-2 TRBV20-1 CSARDLTSGRAGGELFF
. TRBJ2-1 TRBV4-3 CASSQDTSGRFYNEQFF
few TRBJ2-7 TRBV6-1 CASRERRDRGPYEQYF
many TRBJ2-3 TRBV7-8 CASSEGTSGRNSDTQYF
many TRBJ1-1 TRBV3-1 CASSQGTGGLTEAFF
once TRBJ1-4 TRBV9 CASSVEPEREKLFF